This T cell receptor beta chain was obtained from a study of CD8 T cells in Susac syndrome. General study results and limits: The relatively small number of individuals in the TCR sequencing and HLA analysis was acknowledged by the study.

An input of 0.5 to 1 ug of RNA was subjected to reverse transcription using random hexamers. By means of immunoSEQ multiplex PCR, TCR beta CDR3 spanning 54 Vbeta and 13 Jbeta underwent amplification. TCRdb re-called the immunoSEQ multiplex PCR reads through MiXCR, storing one row per CDR3 protein. The sample consists of about 280,000 distinct CDR3 sequences, about 85% of them appearing once. Sequencing of TCR beta covered CD8+ and CD4+ T cells obtained from blood. TEMRA cells underwent FACS enrichment and CD8+ and CD4+ T cells underwent negative isolation. Note on this clonotype: Its target is not known.

Specimen: CD8+ T cells from PBMCs. The clonotype was recovered from a human donor with multiple sclerosis.

The CDR3 region is CASRTGQNYEQYF. Written as DNA, the CDR3 is TGTGCCAGCAGGACCGGACAGAACTACGAGCAGTACTTC. The chain employs TRBV28 and TRBJ2-7; tentative D call: TRBD1 (6 bases). The CDR3 totals 13 residues. Looked up from germline, CDR1 is MDHEN and CDR2 is SYDVKM. Trimming removed 6 bases from V and 3 bases from J, with 12 bases in between.